This is a list of T cell receptor beta chains from one sample in a study of blood T cell repertoires in COVID-19. Libraries were prepared by immunoSEQ multiplex PCR; TCRdb keeps only in-frame clonotypes and omits some of them. The table includes hundreds of thousands of clones, around nine tenths detected once. The specimen sequenced was peripheral blood. The receptors derive from a woman aged 60 to 75 with acute or convalescent COVID-19. Both conserved end residues are trimmed from each CDR3. Fields, in order: J gene, D gene, V gene, CDR3 length, CDR3 protein. A D gene is named only where the DNA matches it firmly.

TRBJ2-1 | TRBD2 | TRBV5-1 | 14 | ASSPYSRGDYNEQF
TRBJ1-1 | TRBD1 | TRBV19 | 11 | ASRRGTAGGTF
TRBJ1-2 | TRBD1 | TRBV28 | 14 | ASSLGKTGGGYGYT
TRBJ2-1 | TRBD2 | TRBV19 | 14 | ASTTTSGGAYNEQF
TRBJ1-2 | TRBD1 | TRBV4-1 | 12 | ASSQVGTGEGYT
TRBJ2-2 | NA | TRBV9 | 14 | ASSRLETGNTGELF
TRBJ2-7 | TRBD1 | TRBV3-1/TRBV3-2 | 12 | ASSQRTGTYEQY
TRBJ2-5 | TRBD2 | TRBV6-6 | 14 | ASSYGLAGIRETQY
TRBJ1-5 | NA | TRBV24-1 | 11 | ATSEAFNQPQH
TRBJ1-4 | NA | TRBV6-5 | 11 | ATRLTTNEKLF
TRBJ1-6 | NA | TRBV4-3 | 15 | ASSQDWASSYNSPLH
TRBJ2-2 | NA | TRBV12-5 | 10 | ASGLPYGELF
TRBJ1-1 | TRBD1 | TRBV2 | 11 | ASTGTGNTEAF
TRBJ2-7 | NA | TRBV6-5 | 11 | ASSYSEVTEQY
TRBJ1-3 | NA | TRBV2 | 12 | ATLMRASGNTIY
TRBJ1-1 | TRBD1 | TRBV28 | 12 | ASRPTGGNTEAF
TRBJ2-1 | TRBD2 | TRBV7-9 | 13 | ASSLLIAGHNEQF
TRBJ1-3 | NA | TRBV5-1 | 13 | ASSLASRGGNTIY
TRBJ1-2 | NA | TRBV18 | 11 | ASSPQDNYGYT
TRBJ1-1 | NA | TRBV4-3 | 16 | ASSQVDSESQMNTEAF
TRBJ1-5 | TRBD1 | TRBV5-1 | 13 | ASSLGQGASQPQH
TRBJ1-2 | TRBD1 | TRBV7-8 | 16 | ASSLEGQGTSANYGYT
TRBJ2-5 | TRBD1 | TRBV6-5 | 12 | ASRLGTGSKTQY
TRBJ1-2 | TRBD1 | TRBV27 | 11 | ASSSTGSHGYT
TRBJ2-7 | TRBD2 | TRBV29-1 | 14 | SVEGRAQRGSYEQY
TRBJ2-7 | NA | TRBV27 | 11 | ASSPRQVDEQY
TRBJ2-1 | NA | TRBV2 | 12 | ASSGGDSYNEQF
TRBJ2-5 | TRBD2 | TRBV4-3 | 15 | ASSQVASGGAGETQY
TRBJ1-1 | NA | TRBV11-2 | 13 | ASSLIQGMNTEAF
TRBJ1-4 | NA | TRBV4-3 | 12 | ASSRDIGTEKLF
TRBJ2-4 | NA | TRBV28 | 13 | ASSFLELAKNIQY
TRBJ2-2 | NA | TRBV2 | 10 | ASKEVAGELF
TRBJ2-1 | TRBD2 | TRBV5-1 | 14 | ASSSNLAGGPREQF
TRBJ2-5 | NA | TRBV7-2 | 14 | ASSSSQGIGRETQY